The 23 T cell receptor beta chains listed next were all sequenced from one sample in a study of blood T cell repertoires in COVID-19. Profiled with immunoSEQ multiplex PCR; TCRdb holds only in-frame clones, not every one. The sample has more than 200,000 clones, about 89% seen once; the top ten hold approximately 2%. The specimen sequenced was PBMCs or T cells enriched from blood (not recorded which). Receptors originate from a woman aged 18-30 years who had recovered from COVID-19.

In nucleotides, the CDR3 is TGTGCCAGTAGTAAAACAGGTTATGGCTACACCTTC. Amino acid sequence: CASSKTGYGYTF. This rearrangement joins TRBV19 to TRBJ1-2; TRBD1 might be the D (5 bases). From germline, CDR1 is LNHDA and CDR2 SQIVND (reference sequence). This CDR3 contains 12 residues. V lost 4 bases, J lost 5 bases, and 8 bases lay in between.

The rearrangement uses TRBV7-6 and TRBJ2-1; 8 bases align to TRBD1. The CDR3 has 15 residues. V shed 3 bases and J 0 bases; nucleotides not matched to a gene: 1. Germline V CDR1 and CDR2: SGHVS, FNYEAQ. CDR3: CASSFDRGSYNEQFF. As DNA, the CDR3 is TGTGCCAGCAGCTTCGACAGGGGCTCCTACAATGAGCAGTTCTTC.

The V call is TRBV29-1, the J call TRBJ1-1, with D perhaps TRBD1 (6 bases). V lost 4 bases and J 8 bases, leaving 11 bases between the germline ends. The CDR3 spans 11 residues. Germline loops: CDR1 SQVTM, CDR2 ANQGSEA. The CDR3 bases are TGCAGCGTTGCACAGGGAGGGGAAGCTTTCTTT. As protein: CSVAQGGEAFF.

This clone was recorded only once. This sequence joins TRBV7-9 and TRBJ1-4; 7 bases align to TRBD1. Unmatched junction bases numbered 11, after V lost 5 bases and J lost 5 bases. There are 16 residues in the CDR3. The germline CDR1 and CDR2 sequences are SEHNR and FQNEAQ (reference sequence). The CDR3 coding sequence is TGTGCCAGCAGCCCCTACGCGGGACAGCAGAATGAAAAACTGTTTTTT. Protein sequence: CASSPYAGQQNEKLFF.

This clone was observed a single time. This rearrangement joins TRBV12-3 or TRBV12-4 to TRBJ2-7; 7 positions match TRBD1. J gave up 5 bases and V 3 bases, and 1 base lay outside the gene matches. This CDR3 spans 12 amino acids. The CDR3 sequence is CASSFQGDEQYF. Here the CDR3 DNA reads TGTGCCAGCAGTTTCCAGGGGGACGAGCAGTACTTC.

V is TRBV6-5 and J is TRBJ1-3; D call uncertain. The V gene lost 0 bases and the J gene lost 0 bases, with 9 bases spanning the gap. The CDR3 is 16 residues long. The germline V gene has CDR1 MNHEY and CDR2 SVGAGI. The CDR3 region has the DNA TGTGCCAGCAGTTACTCCTATCCGTTCTCTGGAAACACCATATATTTT. It codes for CASSYSYPFSGNTIYF.

This clone was recorded only once. The chain is built from TRBV19 and TRBJ2-7; the match to TRBD1 covers 10 bases. Germline CDR1 LNHDA, CDR2 SQIVND (reference sequence). The CDR3 covers 16 residues. The V and J ends lost 3 bases and 4 bases, in that order; junction bases with no gene match: 9. The CDR3 DNA sequence: TGTGCCAGTAGTATGTATGGTCGGGACAGGGGTTACGAGCAGTACTTC. It specifies CASSMYGRDRGYEQYF.

CDR3 sequence: CASRGGSNQPQHF. The CDR3 DNA follows: TGTGCCAGCAGGGGAGGTAGCAATCAGCCCCAGCATTTT. The chain is built from TRBV12-3 or TRBV12-4 and TRBJ1-5; D ambiguous. Trimming took 6 bases from V and 0 from J, leaving 6 bases between them. This CDR3 is 13 amino acids long.

This chain connects TRBV21-1 to TRBJ2-7; the listed D gene, TRBD2, was not tested against the DNA. TRBV21-1 is deemed a pseudogene. The CDR3 runs to 16 residues. The CDR3 sequence: CASSKETSGRSYEQYF. DNA of the CDR3: TGTGCCAGCAGCAAAGAAACTAGCGGCCGATCCTACGAGCAGTACTTC.

The chain carries TRBV28 and TRBJ1-6; D not resolved. This CDR3 has 14 residues. Trimming left V 3 bases short and J 5 bases short, with 8 bases between. Germline CDR1 MDHEN, CDR2 SYDVKM. CDR3 DNA: TGTGCCAGCAGTTTGGCACAAGATAATTCACCCCTCCACTTT. Translating gives CASSLAQDNSPLHF.

The V gene is TRBV5-1, the J gene TRBJ1-6, with 9 bases aligning to TRBD1. In germline, CDR1 is SGHRS, CDR2 YFSETQ. V trimming: 5 bases; J trimming: 9 bases; junction bases outside the gene matches: 6. This CDR3 comprises 14 residues. CDR3 residues: CASRLGQGVSPLHF. Written as DNA, the CDR3 is TGCGCCAGCAGACTGGGACAGGGAGTTTCACCCCTCCACTTT.

This clone showed up just once. V and J are TRBV4-2 and TRBJ2-3; 11 bases align to TRBD2. After removal of 2 bases from V and 3 bases from J, the junction contained 13 bases not matched to a gene. Germline V gene data show CDR1 as LGHNA and CDR2 as YNFKEQ. The length of the CDR3 is 19 residues. CDR3 nucleotides: TGTGCCAGCAGCCAATACGGCCTAGCGGGGGGTGTAGATACAGATACGCAGTATTTT. Amino acids: CASSQYGLAGGVDTDTQYF.

This clone was counted between two and nine times. V and J are TRBV15 and TRBJ2-7; 12 bases match TRBD2. This CDR3 region has 16 residues. The V gene's germline CDR1 is LNHNV and CDR2 YYDKDF (reference sequence). The V segment lost 0 bases and the J segment 6 bases; nucleotides outside the gene matches: 6. CDR3 region: CATSRDLTSGSIEQYF. CDR3 DNA sequence: TGTGCCACCAGCAGAGATTTGACTAGCGGGAGCATCGAGCAGTACTTC.

The chain is built from TRBV28 and TRBJ1-4; TRBD1 might be the D (6 bases). The V end was cut by 6 bases, the J end by 4 bases, with 15 bases between. CDR3 length equals 15 residues. CDR1 and CDR2 from the germline V gene are MDHEN and SYDVKM. CDR3 region: CASRGGGRNNEKLFF. CDR3 coding DNA: TGTGCCAGCAGGGGAGGGGGACGGAATAATGAAAAACTGTTTTTT.

This rearrangement joins TRBV19 to TRBJ1-2; weak D call: TRBD1 (5 bases). The germline V gene has CDR1 LNHDA and CDR2 SQIVND (reference sequence). The CDR3 sequence is 16 residues long. The V end was cut by 4 bases, the J end by 4 bases, with 19 bases between. CDR3 residues: CASSRDSGPSVYGYTF. The CDR3 DNA is TGTGCCAGTAGTAGGGACTCCGGACCGAGCGTCTATGGCTACACCTTC.

The CDR3 DNA sequence: TGTGCCAGCAGTCTCGGGCGCGGGAAAAGCTCCTACAATGAGCAGTTCTTC. This sequence encodes CASSLGRGKSSYNEQFF. The chain recombines TRBV28 with TRBJ2-1; tentatively, D is TRBD2 (6 bases). The V and J ends lost 5 bases and 0 bases respectively, with 17 bases between them. Germline CDR1 is MDHEN and CDR2 is SYDVKM. This CDR3 has 17 amino acids.

This rearrangement joins TRBV6-4 to TRBJ2-3, with 8 bases matching TRBD1. V shed 5 bases, J shed 7 bases, and the junction held 11 bases outside the gene matches. Looked up from germline, CDR1 is MRHNA and CDR2 is SNTAGT. The CDR3 is made up of 15 amino acids. The CDR3, as DNA: TGTGCCAGCAGTCCGGGACAGGAAGGGTGGAATACGCAGTATTTT. Its translation is CASSPGQEGWNTQYF.

The J gene is TRBJ2-7, the V gene TRBV3-1 (or the pseudogene TRBV3-2); D not resolved. The germline V gene encodes CDR1 LGHDT and CDR2 YNNKEL (reference sequence). Deletions cut 3 bases from V and 1 base from J, with 10 bases between. The CDR3 loop spans 14 amino acids. The DNA for the CDR3 is TGTGCCAGCAGCCACACACAGAATTCCTACGAGCAGTACTTC. Amino acids: CASSHTQNSYEQYF.

The V and J genes are TRBV9 and TRBJ1-2; 7 bases fit TRBD1. The CDR3 runs 13 residues. V was pared by 4 bases and J by 4 bases, with 4 bases of the junction left unmatched. CDR1 and CDR2 from the germline V gene are SGDLS and YYNGEE. The CDR3 region is CASSPGQTYGYTF. The CDR3 nucleotides read TGTGCCAGCAGCCCGGGACAGACCTATGGCTACACCTTC.

The chain combines TRBV9 with TRBJ2-1; D gene unclear. V lost 0 bases and J 6 bases, leaving 10 bases between the germline ends. Germline CDR1 SGDLS, CDR2 YYNGEE. This CDR3 has 14 amino acids. The DNA for the CDR3 is TGTGCCAGCAGCGTAGGAGGTTTGGTCAATGAGCAGTTCTTC. This gives the protein CASSVGGLVNEQFF.

The chain is built from TRBV5-4 and TRBJ1-3; D perhaps matches TRBD1 (6 bases). Germline V gene sequence: CDR1 SGHNT, CDR2 YYREEE (reference sequence). Trimming stripped 0 bases from V and 0 bases from J, with 10 bases between. This CDR3 comprises 16 residues. CDR3 sequence: CASSLGTGFSGNTIYF. The CDR3 bases are TGTGCCAGCAGCTTGGGTACAGGGTTCTCTGGAAACACCATATATTTT.

The gene calls are TRBV19 and TRBJ1-5; unclear D gene. CDR1 is LNHDA and CDR2 is SQIVND in the germline V gene (reference sequence). There are 17 residues in the CDR3. V lost 0 bases to trimming and J lost 0 bases, with 12 bases between them. The DNA of the CDR3 is TGTGCCAGTAGTATAGATCCAGGCAGACCTAGCAATCAGCCCCAGCATTTT. Translating it yields CASSIDPGRPSNQPQHF.

The chain couples TRBV4-1 to TRBJ2-7; D might be TRBD2 (6 bases). V was trimmed by 3 bases and J by 6 bases, leaving 9 bases between them. The CDR3 contains 12 residues. CDR1 and CDR2 (germline): MGHRA, YSYEKL. As DNA, the CDR3 is TGCGCCAGCAGCCATGTCGGGGGCGAGCAGTACTTC. Encoded protein: CASSHVGGEQYF.